This is a list of T cell receptor beta chains from one sample in a study of beta chain features in type 1 diabetes. The protocol was immunoSEQ multiplex PCR, while the TCRdb copy is restricted to in-frame clones and leaves out a portion. The table has 150,000 to 180,000 clones, 10% seen once. Sample: central memory CD4+ T cells from blood. These receptors all come from a man in his thirties or forties with type 1 diabetes. CDR3s include the opening cysteine and the closing phenylalanine or tryptophan. The order of the fields is D gene, J gene, V gene, clone size, CDR3 DNA, CDR3 protein. A D gene is named only where the DNA matches it firmly. Clone sizes are given selectively: once, few, many, or a class where the clone is expanded.

TRBD1 | TRBJ1-5 | TRBV28 | - | TGTGCCAGCAGTGAACAGGGGGCGATCCAGCCCCAGCATTTT | CASSEQGAIQPQHF
- | TRBJ2-5 | TRBV20-1 | few | TGCAGTGCTAGAGATGAGGAGACCCAGTACTTC | CSARDEETQYF
TRBD2 | TRBJ2-3 | TRBV5-4 | few | TGTGCCAGCAGCTGGCTGACTAGCGGGAGTACAGATACGCAGTATTTT | CASSWLTSGSTDTQYF
TRBD2 | TRBJ2-1 | TRBV19 | - | TGTGCCAGTACCCCCCTCTTAGGGAGGGATCCAAGAGAGAACAATGAGCAGTTCTTC | CASTPLLGRDPRENNEQFF
- | TRBJ2-7 | TRBV20-1 | - | TGCAGTGCCGACGGGAGTTACGAGCAGTACTTC | CSADGSYEQYF
- | TRBJ2-1 | TRBV27 | few | TGTGCCACCCGGTCGGACAATGAGCAGTTCTTC | CATRSDNEQFF
TRBD2 | TRBJ2-1 | TRBV28 | - | TGTGCCAGCAGTTTGGCTAGCGGGAGTTCGGATGAGCAGTTCTTC | CASSLASGSSDEQFF
TRBD2 | TRBJ2-3 | TRBV5-1 | few | TGCGCCAGCAGCTTCTTGGCGGGAGGGCTCCTGGATACGCAGTATTTT | CASSFLAGGLLDTQYF
- | TRBJ1-2 | TRBV2 | few | TGTGCCAGCAGTGAAACGCCTGGATTGACGAGGGGCTACACCTTC | CASSETPGLTRGYTF
TRBD1 | TRBJ1-2 | TRBV7-2 | few | TGTGCCAGCAGCCAAGGGGGAGGGACAGGGGTTAACTATGGCTACACCTTC | CASSQGGGTGVNYGYTF
- | TRBJ1-4 | TRBV28 | few | TGTGCCACCACACAGGAGGGGATTAATGAAAAACTGTTTTTT | CATTQEGINEKLFF
- | TRBJ2-7 | TRBV2 | - | TGTGCCAGCAGGGACAGTTCCGGCTACGAGCAGTACTTC | CASRDSSGYEQYF
- | TRBJ1-1 | TRBV6-5 | - | TGTGCCAGCAGTTACTCGAGGAGTGGAGACACTGAAGCTTTCTTT | CASSYSRSGDTEAFF
- | TRBJ1-4 | TRBV5-1 | - | TGCGCCAGCAGCCCGGGGGGCGTAAGCGAAAAACTGTTTTTT | CASSPGGVSEKLFF
- | TRBJ1-2 | TRBV19 | few | TGTGCCAGTAGTGTCGGAGCGGGCCTCGCGGGGGGCTACACCTTC | CASSVGAGLAGGYTF
TRBD1 | TRBJ2-4 | TRBV4-2 | - | TGTGCCAGCAGCTTGGGACAGGTTGACATTCAGTACTTC | CASSLGQVDIQYF
- | TRBJ1-5 | TRBV28 | few | TGTGCCAGCAGCCCCACCACAGGGAGAGGCAATCAGCCCCAGCATTTT | CASSPTTGRGNQPQHF
- | TRBJ2-7 | TRBV5-4 | - | TGTGCCAGCAGATTGGACGGGGTCTCCTACGAGCAGTACTTC | CASRLDGVSYEQYF
- | TRBJ1-2 | TRBV7-2 | few | TGTGCCAGCAGCTCCCAGGGGTCGCACTATGGCTACACCTTC | CASSSQGSHYGYTF
TRBD1 | TRBJ1-4 | TRBV25-1 | - | TGTGCCAGCCAGGACAGGGGAATGGCTAATGAAAAACTGTTTTTT | CASQDRGMANEKLFF
- | TRBJ2-2 | TRBV9 | - | TGTGCCAGCAGCGGCGGAGACCTCACCGGGGAGCTGTTTTTT | CASSGGDLTGELFF
TRBD1 | TRBJ2-7 | TRBV28 | - | TGTGCCAGCAGTTTGGGACAACCCGGGACAGGGGTTCGTGAGTACTTC | CASSLGQPGTGVREYF
- | TRBJ2-5 | TRBV5-1 | few | TGCGCCAGAGGAAACTCAGGGAACCGAGAGACCCAGTACTTC | CARGNSGNRETQYF
- | TRBJ1-2 | TRBV18 | - | TGTGCCAGCTCACTCGACAGAAACTATGGCTACACCTTC | CASSLDRNYGYTF
- | TRBJ2-5 | TRBV5-1 | - | TGCGCCAGCACCCTCGACCAAGAGACCCAGTACTTC | CASTLDQETQYF
TRBD2 | TRBJ2-6 | TRBV29-1 | few | TGCAGCGTTCAACTCGCGGGAGCTGGGGCCAACGTCCTGACTTTC | CSVQLAGAGANVLTF
TRBD2 | TRBJ2-2 | TRBV7-2 | few | TGTGCCAGCAGCATCGAGCGGGAGGGGGAGCTGTTTTTT | CASSIEREGELFF
TRBD1 | TRBJ1-5 | TRBV28 | few | TGTGCCAGCAGTCCCCGGGACAGCTTCGTGTCCCAGCATTTT | CASSPRDSFVSQHF
TRBD1 | TRBJ1-3 | TRBV4-2 | few | TGTGCCAGCAGCCGCGACCCCCAATTGGGGGGACAGTCTGGAAACACCATATATTTT | CASSRDPQLGGQSGNTIYF
TRBD1 | TRBJ2-1 | TRBV30 | - | TGTGCCTGGAGTGGACTCCCCGGTGGGGACAGTGTCTACAATGAGCAGTTCTTC | CAWSGLPGGDSVYNEQFF
TRBD1 | TRBJ2-7 | TRBV19 | - | TGTGCCAATTCCGGGACAGGGGTCGGCGAGCAGTACTTC | CANSGTGVGEQYF
- | TRBJ2-1 | TRBV7-9 | few | TGTGCCATCCCGTCGGAGAGTAACTCCTACAATGAGCAGTTCTTC | CAIPSESNSYNEQFF
- | TRBJ1-1 | TRBV28 | few | TGTGCCAGCAGTTTTAGCGCTGGCACTGAAGCTTTCTTT | CASSFSAGTEAFF
- | TRBJ1-1 | TRBV5-4 | - | TGTGCCAGCAGCTTCATAGCGGGGGCTGAAGCTTTCTTT | CASSFIAGAEAFF
TRBD1 | TRBJ2-2 | TRBV6-5 | few | TGTGCCAGCAGGACAGGGGGGTCCGGGGAGCTGTTTTTT | CASRTGGSGELFF
TRBD2 | TRBJ2-1 | TRBV11-3 | few | TGTGCCAGCAGTTCGGGACTAGCGGGCAATGAGCAGTTCTTC | CASSSGLAGNEQFF
TRBD1 | TRBJ2-5 | TRBV4-1 | few | TGCGCCAGCAGCCTCGCGGGACAGGGGGCGAATGGTGAGACCCAGTACTTC | CASSLAGQGANGETQYF
TRBD2 | TRBJ2-3 | TRBV5-1 | - | TGCGCCAGCAGCGCGGGACTAGCGGTTAAAGATACGCAGTATTTT | CASSAGLAVKDTQYF
- | TRBJ1-1 | TRBV27 | - | TGTGCCAGCACCATGGGTCGGGGGAGGACTGAAGCTTTCTTT | CASTMGRGRTEAFF
TRBD2 | TRBJ2-3 | TRBV7-9 | few | TGTGCCAGCAGCCCAGGGACTAGCGGGAGGGCTAGCACAGATACGCAGTATTTT | CASSPGTSGRASTDTQYF
- | TRBJ2-1 | TRBV5-6 | few | TGTGCCAGCAGCTTGCCTGGGACTGATGAGCAGTTCTTC | CASSLPGTDEQFF
TRBD2 | TRBJ2-3 | TRBV11-3 | - | TGTGCCAGCAGCTTAGATAGCGGGAGGGCCTCTGATACGCAGTATTTT | CASSLDSGRASDTQYF
- | TRBJ2-7 | TRBV4-3 | - | TGCGCCAGCAGCCAAGAATTCAGCGGGTCTACCTACGAGCAGTACTTC | CASSQEFSGSTYEQYF
- | TRBJ1-2 | TRBV28 | - | TGTGCCAGCAGTTTAGGGCGTGGCTACACCTTC | CASSLGRGYTF
- | TRBJ2-5 | TRBV7-2 | - | TGTGCCAGCAGCGAAGCTGAGACCCAGTACTTC | CASSEAETQYF
- | TRBJ2-5 | TRBV5-6 | few | TGTGCCAGCAGCTTTTCAGGGTTAGAGACCCAGTACTTC | CASSFSGLETQYF
TRBD1 | TRBJ1-4 | TRBV29-1 | - | TGCAGCGTCCCCGGGACAGCCCGTGAAAAACTGTTTTTT | CSVPGTAREKLFF
TRBD1 | TRBJ1-1 | TRBV7-9 | few | TGTGCCAGCAGCTTAGAGTCGGACAGGGAAGCTTTCTTT | CASSLESDREAFF
TRBD1 | TRBJ2-5 | TRBV18 | few | TGTGCCAGCTCCCTCGGACAGGGGATCGTTAAGACCCAGTACTTC | CASSLGQGIVKTQYF
TRBD2 | TRBJ2-5 | TRBV4-3 | few | TGCGCCAGCAGCCAAGACATAGATAGCGGGAGGGAGACCCAGTACTTC | CASSQDIDSGRETQYF
TRBD2 | TRBJ2-7 | TRBV6-1 | few | TGTGCCAGCAGTGTCGGGACTAGCGGGAGGGCCTCGAGAAACGAGCAGTACTTC | CASSVGTSGRASRNEQYF
- | TRBJ2-5 | TRBV11-2 | few | TGTGCCAGCAGCCGGGGGACCCAAGAGACCCAGTACTTC | CASSRGTQETQYF
- | TRBJ2-7 | TRBV19 | - | TGTGCCAGTAGTACAGGGGACTCCTACGAGCAGTACTTC | CASSTGDSYEQYF
TRBD2 | TRBJ2-1 | TRBV6-5 | few | TGTGCCAGCAGTTACTCGAGAAAGGCGGGAGGCTATGAGCAGTTCTTC | CASSYSRKAGGYEQFF
TRBD1 | TRBJ2-3 | TRBV7-9 | few | TGTGTTTACAGGGGGACGGCAGATACGCAGTATTTT | CVYRGTADTQYF
- | TRBJ2-3 | TRBV9 | - | TGTGCCAGCAGCGTGGAGACAGGAGCTACCACAGATACGCAGTATTTT | CASSVETGATTDTQYF
- | TRBJ1-1 | TRBV14 | - | TGTGCCAGCAGCCGTACGGACTCCATTGAAGCTTTCTTT | CASSRTDSIEAFF